This T cell receptor (beta chain) was sequenced during a study of T cell responses to AZD1222 COVID-19 vaccine. TCRdb's copy holds only in-frame clones and misses some; the assay was immunoSEQ multiplex PCR. This repertoire shows 60,000 to 85,000 clones, around nine tenths found once; its top ten account for around 19%. For this clone: The antigen is unknown.

Pooling was applied to second doses at about 4 or about 12 weeks. Study results and limitations: The breadth and depth of Spike-specific TCRs increased once two AZD1222 doses had been given. At study baseline, merely five or six AZD1222 recipients were seropositive. A mostly white British donor set with more females was recruited, and clonal diversity was possibly underestimated.

With 0 bases removed from V and 10 bases from J, the gap between germline ends came to 9 bases. Germline V gives CDR1 SGHAT, CDR2 FQNNGV. This CDR3 has 13 amino acids. V is TRBV11-2 and J is TRBJ1-4, with D possibly TRBD1 on 5 matching bases. The sample here was peripheral blood, taken 28 days after the second AZD1222 dose. The receptor's source is an adult who received the AZD1222 COVID-19 vaccine. The CDR3 DNA follows: TGTGCCAGCAGCTTAGAAAGTGGGGGAAAACTGTTTTTT. Amino acids: CASSLESGGKLFF.